What follows describes a single T cell receptor (beta chain). Its antigen is undetermined. At the DNA level, this CDR3 is encoded by other sequences in the same sample as well. The data are from a study of cytomegalovirus exposure and HLA in healthy donors. Across the whole study: Prior work identified some 120 million unique TCR beta sequences in some 200 million T cells. Within the Caucasian-associated ancestry cluster were roughly 81% of the approximately 390 genotyped donors.

Researchers ran the PCR with 60 Vbeta and 13 Jbeta primers. Generated by immunoSEQ multiplex PCR, the TCRdb table keeps only in-frame clones and is missing some. The sample carries approximately 140,000 clones, around 75% recorded once. Unmatched junction bases numbered 2, after V lost 2 bases and J lost 5 bases. The V gene's germline CDR1 is MNHEY and CDR2 SVGAGI. CDR3 size: 14 residues. Study-wide points: Another analysis was done later, and it associated more than 15,000 TCR beta sequences with HLA alleles at 0.05 false discovery rate. There were reportedly fewer N-insertions in an Asian-associated ancestry cluster than the roughly 670-donor mean, in a later analysis.

This chain connects TRBV6-5 to TRBJ2-3; 9 positions agree with TRBD1. The sequenced sample consisted of PBMCs. This receptor was identified in a man between 40 and 49 years old in good health and CMV-seronegative. In nucleotides, the CDR3 is TGTGCCAGCAGTTACCGGGACAGGGAAGATACGCAGTATTTT. Translation: CASSYRDREDTQYF.